The 30 T cell receptor beta chains below were found in one sample sequenced in a study of blood T cell repertoires in COVID-19. Libraries were prepared by immunoSEQ multiplex PCR; TCRdb keeps only in-frame clonotypes and omits some of them. The profile shows about 210,000 clones, 83% of them singletons. Sequenced input: peripheral blood. The origin of the receptors is a woman in her 40s with active or convalescent COVID-19.

This clone came up once. V and J are TRBV4-3 and TRBJ2-1; TRBD1 aligns across 7 bases. After removal of 1 base from V and 5 bases from J, the junction contained 5 bases not matched to a gene. The CDR3 runs 15 residues. The germline CDR1 and CDR2 sequences are LGHNA and YSLEER. The CDR3, as DNA: TGCGCCAGCAGCCAAGCCGGGACAGACGACAATGAGCAGTTCTTC. Encoded protein: CASSQAGTDDNEQFF.

The chain joins TRBV28 to TRBJ1-4, with a possible D match to TRBD1 (5 bases). Trimming took off 7 bases at V and 0 bases at J, with 15 bases between the two ends. Per the germline V gene, CDR1 is MDHEN and CDR2 is SYDVKM. The CDR3 loop spans 16 amino acids. The CDR3 DNA reads as TGTGCCAGCACCGCGATCTCGACAGCAACTAATGAAAAACTGTTTTTT. Translated: CASTAISTATNEKLFF.

The chain carries TRBV4-3 and TRBJ1-1; D ambiguous. This CDR3 has 13 amino acids. Germline V gene data show CDR1 as LGHNA and CDR2 as YSLEER. Trimming pared 4 bases from V and 1 base from J, leaving 7 bases between. The DNA of the CDR3 is TGCGCCAGCAGCCTTACATCGAACACTGAAGCTTTCTTT. This encodes CASSLTSNTEAFF.

V and J are TRBV27 and TRBJ1-1; maybe TRBD1 (6 bases). Trimming pared 6 bases from V and 1 base from J, leaving 12 bases between. The CDR3 has 14 amino acids. CDR1 MNHEY and CDR2 SMNVEV come from the germline V gene (reference sequence). The CDR3 spells CASSRQVGNTEAFF. The CDR3 DNA reads as TGTGCCAGCAGCCGACAGGTAGGGAACACTGAAGCTTTCTTT.

CDR3 coding DNA: TGCGCCAGCAGCTTGGAGGAGCGGTCTTCCTACAATGAGCAGTTCTTC. This gives the protein CASSLEERSSYNEQFF. This chain connects TRBV5-1 to TRBJ2-1; tentatively, D is TRBD2 (5 bases). The germline gives CDR1 SGHRS, CDR2 YFSETQ. This CDR3 has 16 amino acids. V lost 0 bases to trimming and J lost 1 base, with 11 bases between them.

This clone has just a few counts. The chain combines TRBV4-1 with TRBJ1-6; 9 positions match TRBD1. The length of the CDR3 is 16 residues. V lost 3 bases, J lost 11 bases, and 11 bases stayed unmatched. The germline CDR1 and CDR2 sequences are MGHRA and YSYEKL. Here the CDR3 DNA reads TGCGCCAGCAGCCATGGCCGGGACAGGGTATCTCCACCCCTCCACTTT. Translation gives CASSHGRDRVSPPLHF.

As regards this clone: Other DNA sequences of this sample code for an identical CDR3. The chain couples TRBV7-2 to TRBJ1-5; D perhaps matches TRBD1 (6 bases). The V gene's germline CDR1 is SGHTA and CDR2 FQGNSA. V lost 1 base, J lost 1 base, and 14 bases lay in between. The CDR3 length is 17 residues. CDR3 nucleotides: TGTGCCAGCAGCTTAGGTAGCCAGGGGTACAGCAATCAGCCCCAGCATTTT. Amino acids: CASSLGSQGYSNQPQHF.

This chain joins TRBV7-8 and TRBJ1-2; possibly TRBD1 for D (5 bases). The CDR3 is 14 amino acids. CDR1 and CDR2 from the germline V gene are SGHVS and FQNEAQ. The ends were cut back, 5 bases at V and 4 bases at J, with 14 bases in the middle. The CDR3 loop is CASSTDARGYGYTF. The CDR3, as DNA: TGTGCCAGCAGCACCGACGCAAGGGGCTATGGCTACACCTTC. Variable domain in full (rest from reference TRBV7-8 and TRBJ1-2): GAGVSQSPRYKVAKRGQDVALRCDPISGHVSLFWYQQALGQGPEFLTYFQNEAQLDKSGLPSDRFFAERPEGSVSTLKIQRTQQEDSAVYLCASSTDARGYGYTFGSGTRLTVV.

CDR3 coding DNA: TGTGCCAGCAGTCAGACTAGCAGCACAGATACGCAGTATTTT. Residues: CASSQTSSTDTQYF. This chain joins TRBV6-5 and TRBJ2-3; 7 bases map to TRBD2. The CDR3 has 14 residues. J was trimmed by 0 bases and V by 5 bases; bases with no gene match: 2. Germline values: CDR1 MNHEY, CDR2 SVGAGI.

The genes are TRBV2 and TRBJ2-7; TRBD2 agrees at 9 bases. The CDR3 is made up of 12 amino acids. Germline V gives CDR1 SNHLY, CDR2 FYNNEI. V gave up 4 bases and J gave up 12 bases; unmatched junction bases: 7. Written as DNA, the CDR3 is TGTGCCAGCAGTGGGAGCGGGGGGCCCGTGTACTTC. This codes for CASSGSGGPVYF.

The V call is TRBV5-4, the J call TRBJ1-1; TRBD1 is a possible D gene (6 bases). V was trimmed by 4 bases and J by 1 base, leaving 14 bases between them. This CDR3 comprises 15 residues. Germline V gene lookup returns CDR1 SGHNT and CDR2 YYREEE (reference sequence). CDR3 region: CASSIGQRSNTEAFF. For the CDR3, the DNA is TGTGCCAGCAGCATCGGACAGAGGTCGAACACTGAAGCTTTCTTT.

V is TRBV3-1 (or the pseudogene TRBV3-2) and J is TRBJ2-3; D unresolved. Trimming shortened V by 3 bases and J by 6 bases, and 19 bases separated the two germline ends. The CDR3 length is 16 residues. Germline V lookup: CDR1 LGHDT, CDR2 YNNKEL (reference sequence). The CDR3 reads CASSQEPDTSTDTQYF. DNA of the CDR3: TGTGCCAGCAGCCAGGAACCAGACACCTCCACTGATACGCAGTATTTT.

The chain joins TRBV7-8 to TRBJ1-1; possible D gene TRBD1, 5 bases. Germline values: CDR1 SGHVS, CDR2 FQNEAQ. Deletions cut 5 bases from V and 0 bases from J, with 16 bases between. The CDR3 runs 16 residues. As DNA, the CDR3 is TGTGCCAGCAGCCCACCACGGGGGGTAATGAACACTGAAGCTTTCTTT. Amino acids: CASSPPRGVMNTEAFF.

This clone was detected once. The gene calls are TRBV19 and TRBJ1-2, with a possible D match to TRBD1 (6 bases). Germline V gives CDR1 LNHDA, CDR2 SQIVND (reference sequence). V dropped 6 bases and J dropped 7 bases, with 12 bases sitting between them. The CDR3 length is 12 residues. Here the CDR3 DNA reads TGTGCCAGTAGCGGGGGGCAGCGTGGCTACACCTTC. It yields the protein CASSGGQRGYTF.

This rearrangement joins TRBV28 to TRBJ2-3, with TRBD2 identical over 8 bases. After removal of 4 bases from V and 2 bases from J, the junction contained 8 bases not matched to a gene. The CDR3 contains 16 residues. Germline V lookup: CDR1 MDHEN, CDR2 SYDVKM. The CDR3 bases are TGTGCCAGCAGTTCCCTGACTAGCGTATCCACAGATACGCAGTATTTT. Protein: CASSSLTSVSTDTQYF.

The gene calls are TRBV19 and TRBJ2-7; 10 bases agree with TRBD1. The CDR3 loop spans 14 amino acids. Germline values: CDR1 LNHDA, CDR2 SQIVND (reference sequence). V lost 4 bases to trimming and J lost 4 bases; unmatched junction nucleotides: 4. CDR3 sequence reads: CASSRGQGVYEQYF. In DNA form, the CDR3 reads TGTGCCAGTAGTAGAGGACAGGGGGTGTACGAGCAGTACTTC.

The chain recombines TRBV5-4 with TRBJ2-5; the match to TRBD2 covers 13 bases. V was pared by 4 bases and J by 5 bases, with 8 bases of the junction left unmatched. The length of the CDR3 is 16 residues. Germline V CDR1 and CDR2: SGHNT, YYREEE (reference sequence). The CDR3 DNA sequence: TGTGCCAGCAGCGACGTACTAGCGGGAGGGGGGGAGACCCAGTACTTC. Translating it yields CASSDVLAGGGETQYF.

The chain combines TRBV28 with TRBJ2-7; TRBD1 is a possible D gene (5 bases). CDR1 is MDHEN, CDR2 SYDVKM, per germline. V lost 1 base and J 6 bases, leaving 7 bases between the germline ends. The CDR3 spans 12 residues. This CDR3 is CASSLYRGEQYF. As DNA, the CDR3 is TGTGCCAGCAGTTTATATAGGGGCGAGCAGTACTTC.

The rearrangement links TRBV24-1 to TRBJ1-2; possibly TRBD1 for D (5 bases). Trimming took 3 bases from V and 8 from J, leaving 18 bases between them. The CDR3 is 15 amino acids. The germline gives CDR1 KGHDR, CDR2 SFDVKD. The CDR3 protein is CATSDPGRQPGGYTF. The CDR3 DNA is TGTGCCACCAGTGATCCCGGACGCCAACCAGGGGGCTACACCTTC.

This CDR3 is CATSRITTGLSYEQYF. In DNA form, the CDR3 reads TGTGCCACCAGCAGGATTACGACAGGGCTTTCCTACGAGCAGTACTTC. The V and J genes are TRBV15 and TRBJ2-7; 7 positions agree with TRBD1. Looked up from germline, CDR1 is LNHNV and CDR2 is YYDKDF (reference sequence). The ends lost 3 bases at V and 1 base at J; junction bases unmatched: 9. The length of the CDR3 is 16 residues.

The chain uses TRBV2 and TRBJ1-6; the match to TRBD1 covers 8 bases. After removal of 6 bases from V and 9 bases from J, the junction contained 4 bases not matched to a gene. CDR1 is SNHLY, CDR2 FYNNEI, per germline. The CDR3 sequence is 13 residues long. CDR3 sequence (DNA): TGTGCCAGCAGGACAGGGGAGAGTTCACCCCTCCACTTT. Its protein product is CASRTGESSPLHF.

This sequence joins TRBV5-1 and TRBJ2-2, with D maybe TRBD2 (6 bases). The V gene lost 4 bases and the J gene lost 0 bases, with 25 bases spanning the gap. Germline loops: CDR1 SGHRS, CDR2 YFSETQ. This CDR3 is built from 20 residues. This CDR3 is CASSERTGLLDRANTGELFF. In nucleotides, the CDR3 is TGCGCCAGCAGCGAAAGGACGGGACTCCTCGACCGGGCGAACACCGGGGAGCTGTTTTTT.

J is TRBJ2-7 and V is TRBV21-1; the tabulated D call, TRBD2, remains unverified against the DNA. TRBV21-1 is a documented pseudogene. The CDR3 is made up of 16 amino acids. The CDR3 DNA follows: TGTGCCAGCAGCAGACTGGGACTAGCGGGGTCCTACGAGCAGTACTTC. It translates to CASSRLGLAGSYEQYF.

This chain uses TRBV6-5 with TRBJ2-1; TRBD1 matches 9 bases. The trim removed 2 bases at V and 1 base at J, leaving 3 bases unmatched. CDR3 length: 16 amino acids. The germline V gene encodes CDR1 MNHEY and CDR2 SVGAGI. CDR3 protein: CASSYGGQGSYNEQFF. In DNA form, the CDR3 reads TGTGCCAGCAGTTACGGGGGACAGGGATCCTACAATGAGCAGTTCTTC.

The chain couples TRBV6-4 to TRBJ2-2; D gene ambiguous. Germline V gene sequence: CDR1 MRHNA, CDR2 SNTAGT. The CDR3 length is 14 residues. V was clipped by 4 bases and J by 1 base, with 7 bases between them. CDR3 residues: CASSASLNTGELFF. For the CDR3, the DNA is TGTGCCAGCAGTGCTTCTCTGAACACCGGGGAGCTGTTTTTT.

V gene TRBV7-8 combines with J gene TRBJ2-7; TRBD2 might be the D (7 bases). The CDR3 loop spans 15 amino acids. Germline V gives CDR1 SGHVS, CDR2 FQNEAQ. Trimming took 1 base from V and 3 from J, leaving 13 bases between them. As DNA, the CDR3 is TGTGCCAGCAGCTTAGTTGGGGGGGCAGGCTACGAGCAGTACTTC. This encodes CASSLVGGAGYEQYF. The full variable domain, with the rest looked up from reference TRBV7-8 and TRBJ2-7, is GAGVSQSPRYKVAKRGQDVALRCDPISGHVSLFWYQQALGQGPEFLTYFQNEAQLDKSGLPSDRFFAERPEGSVSTLKIQRTQQEDSAVYLCASSLVGGAGYEQYFGPGTRLTVT.

The chain employs TRBV10-3 and TRBJ1-1; TRBD1 is a possible D gene (5 bases). This CDR3 is built from 15 residues. Trimming shortened V by 5 bases and J by 3 bases, and 16 bases separated the two germline ends. Germline V CDR1 and CDR2: ENHRY, SYGVKD. CDR3 nucleotide sequence: TGTGCCATCAGTCTTAATCAGGGTGGTGACACTGAAGCTTTCTTT. It is translated as CAISLNQGGDTEAFF.

This clone has only one observation. The V gene is TRBV27, the J gene TRBJ2-3, with 14 bases that match TRBD2. CDR1 and CDR2 from the germline V gene are MNHEY and SMNVEV (reference sequence). This CDR3 contains 18 residues. V lost 6 bases, J lost 1 base, and 9 bases stayed unmatched. The DNA of the CDR3 is TGTGCCAGCAGAGCGGCGGGACTAGCGGGGGCCCGCACAGATACGCAGTATTTT. It encodes CASRAAGLAGARTDTQYF.

The chain combines TRBV3-1 (or the pseudogene TRBV3-2) with TRBJ2-5; possible D gene TRBD2, 6 bases. The ends were cut back, 3 bases at V and 7 bases at J, with 12 bases in the middle. Germline CDR1 LGHDT, CDR2 YNNKEL (reference sequence). This CDR3 is built from 13 residues. The CDR3 DNA is TGTGCCAGCAGCCATTACGATAGCGGGACCCAGTACTTC. Protein: CASSHYDSGTQYF.

Of note for this clone: The sample holds other DNA sequences that translate to the same CDR3. This chain links TRBV6-5 with TRBJ1-2, with D tentatively TRBD1 (5 bases). The V gene's germline CDR1 is MNHEY and CDR2 SVGAGI. The CDR3 has 13 amino acids. The V and J ends lost 2 bases and 8 bases respectively, with 12 bases between them. The CDR3 sequence is CASSYPGGYGYTF. The CDR3 bases are TGTGCCAGCAGTTACCCCGGGGGATACGGCTACACCTTC.